These 3 T cell receptor beta chains were sequenced from one sample in a study of cytomegalovirus exposure and HLA in healthy donors. The PCR ran on 60 Vbeta and 13 Jbeta primers. Here immunoSEQ multiplex PCR was the method, and the copy in TCRdb shows in-frame clones only, minus some. Among under 130,000 clones listed, roughly 15% were seen once. Specimen: PBMCs. These receptors all come from a female donor in good health and CMV-seronegative.

The genes are TRBV30 and TRBJ2-5, with D possibly being TRBD2 (7 bases). Trimming cost V 4 bases and J 5 bases, with 17 bases left between them. Germline loops: CDR1 GTSNPN, CDR2 SVGIG (reference sequence). This CDR3 is built from 14 residues. Here the CDR3 reads CAWNGGPGSETQYF. CDR3 bases: TGTGCCTGGAACGGGGGGCCAGGATCCGAGACCCAGTACTTC.

This clone was counted between two and nine times. The chain links TRBV6-5 to TRBJ1-3; D not resolved. The CDR3 extends over 15 amino acids. Trimming cost V 5 bases and J 4 bases, with 15 bases left between them. Germline V gene sequence: CDR1 MNHEY, CDR2 SVGAGI. Here the CDR3 DNA reads TGTGCCAGCAGTGCCGGCGACATTCTCGGAAACACCATATATTTT. Translated: CASSAGDILGNTIYF.

The chain combines TRBV14 with TRBJ2-7, with D possibly being TRBD1 (5 bases). V was shortened by 1 base and J by 1 base, with 11 bases between the two germline ends. CDR3 size: 15 residues. Germline V gene data show CDR1 as SGHDN and CDR2 as FVKESK. The DNA for the CDR3 is TGTGCCAGCAGCCAAGGACAAGGACATTCCTACGAGCAGTACTTC. It translates to CASSQGQGHSYEQYF.